This TCR beta chain came from a study of blood T cells in healthy people across ages. General study results and limits: A greater number of naive CD4+ cells and higher diversity distinguished long-lived donors from aged donors.

Worth noting for this clonotype: Its target is not known.

The second PCR ran about 7 to 12 cycles with a sample-barcoded 5' primer and J-beta primers. Tagging of each cDNA molecule was performed by a template-switch adaptor with 12 random nucleotides. In TCRdb, the 5' RACE reads were re-called with MiXCR into one record per CDR3 protein. The sample lists under 1 million distinct CDR3 sequences, approximately 48% seen once, with roughly a fifth in the top ten. V dropped 7 bases and J dropped 1 base, with 13 bases sitting between them. Germline-derived CDR1 and CDR2 are MGHDK and SYGVNS. The CDR3 spans 14 residues. Each sample yielded at least 6 micrograms of PBMC total RNA.

The sample taken for sequencing was blood. The source is a man aged 55 to 70 in good health. V is TRBV25-1 and J is TRBJ2-5; tentative D call: TRBD1 (5 bases). CDR3: CASTGPDIQETQYF. Here the CDR3 DNA reads TGTGCCAGCACTGGCCCGGACATCCAAGAGACCCAGTACTTC.